What follows is one T cell receptor beta chain and its context. The antigen remains unidentified. TCRdb's copy holds only in-frame clones and misses some; the assay was immunoSEQ multiplex PCR. The repertoire includes 150,000 to 200,000 clones, 85% to 95% of them detected once, and around 3.8% sits in the top ten. The source of the sample is a study of T cell responses to AZD1222 COVID-19 vaccine. Broader study findings: Regions left unmutated in variants are reportedly the target of nearly half of spike-specific TCRs. Rises in breadth and depth of Spike-specific TCRs came after two AZD1222 doses.

Trimming removed 6 bases from V and 4 bases from J; junction bases left unmatched: 5. This CDR3 comprises 13 residues. Germline lookup yields CDR1 SNHLY and CDR2 FYNNEI. The V and J genes are TRBV2 and TRBJ1-1; 7 nucleotides align to TRBD1. The receptor comes from an adult in good health. The sample in question was peripheral blood, obtained on day 0 of AZD1222 vaccination. The CDR3 loop reads CASRMTGSTEAFF. The CDR3 DNA sequence: TGTGCCAGCAGAATGACAGGGTCCACTGAAGCTTTCTTT. Full variable domain (rest looked up from reference TRBV2 and TRBJ1-1): EPEVTQTPSHQVTQMGQEVILRCVPISNHLYFYWYRQILGQKVEFLVSFYNNEISEKSEIFDDQFSVERPDGSNFTLKIRSTKLEDSAMYFCASRMTGSTEAFFGQGTRLTVV.